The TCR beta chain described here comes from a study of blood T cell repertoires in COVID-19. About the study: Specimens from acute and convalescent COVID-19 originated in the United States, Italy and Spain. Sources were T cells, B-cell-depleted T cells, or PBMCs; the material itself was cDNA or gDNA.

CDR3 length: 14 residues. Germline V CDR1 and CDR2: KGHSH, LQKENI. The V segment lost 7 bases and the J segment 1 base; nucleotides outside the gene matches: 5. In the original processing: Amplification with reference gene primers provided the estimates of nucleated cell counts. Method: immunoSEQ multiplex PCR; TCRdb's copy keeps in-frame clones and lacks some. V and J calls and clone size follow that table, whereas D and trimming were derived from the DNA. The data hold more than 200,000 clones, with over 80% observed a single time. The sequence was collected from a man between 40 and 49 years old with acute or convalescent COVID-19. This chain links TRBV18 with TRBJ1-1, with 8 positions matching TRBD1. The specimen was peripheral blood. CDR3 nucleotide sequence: TGTGCCAGCTTACTGGACAGGGAGAACACTGAAGCTTTCTTT. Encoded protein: CASLLDRENTEAFF.